This T cell receptor beta chain derives from a study of T cell responses to AZD1222 COVID-19 vaccine. V shed 2 bases and J shed 1 base, with 13 bases lying between them. Germline V gives CDR1 SGHDT, CDR2 YYEEEE. CDR3 length: 17 amino acids. Repertoires were generated with immunoSEQ multiplex PCR, while TCRdb's copy carries only in-frame clones and drops some. This sample yields over 100,000 clones, of which roughly 80% are seen a single time; approximately 9.4% belongs to the top ten. The chain is built from TRBV5-6 and TRBJ2-6; D is possibly TRBD2 (6 bases). The receptor comes from an adult in good health. Specimen: peripheral blood, collected on day 0 of AZD1222 vaccination. The CDR3 here is CASSFGTGASGANVLTF. The CDR3 nucleotides read TGTGCCAGCAGCTTCGGGACTGGAGCTTCTGGGGCCAACGTCCTGACTTTC.